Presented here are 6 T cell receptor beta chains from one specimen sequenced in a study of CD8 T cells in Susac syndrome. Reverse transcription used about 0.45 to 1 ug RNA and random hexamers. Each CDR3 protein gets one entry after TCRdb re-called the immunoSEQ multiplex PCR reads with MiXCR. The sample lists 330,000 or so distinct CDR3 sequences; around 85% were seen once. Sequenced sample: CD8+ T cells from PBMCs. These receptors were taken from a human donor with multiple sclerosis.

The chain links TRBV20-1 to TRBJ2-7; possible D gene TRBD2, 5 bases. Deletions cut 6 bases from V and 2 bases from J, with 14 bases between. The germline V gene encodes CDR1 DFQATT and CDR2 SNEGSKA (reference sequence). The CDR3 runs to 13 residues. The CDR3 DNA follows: TGCAGTGCAAGGCTAGCTGAAGCCTACGAGCAGTACTTC. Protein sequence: CSARLAEAYEQYF.

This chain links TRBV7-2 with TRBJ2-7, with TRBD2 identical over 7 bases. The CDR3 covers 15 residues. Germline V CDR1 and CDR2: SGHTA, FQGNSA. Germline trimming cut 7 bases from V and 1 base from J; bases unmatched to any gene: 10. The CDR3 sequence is CASNFGASGSYEQYF. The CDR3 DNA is TGTGCCAGCAACTTCGGGGCTAGCGGTTCCTACGAGCAGTACTTC.

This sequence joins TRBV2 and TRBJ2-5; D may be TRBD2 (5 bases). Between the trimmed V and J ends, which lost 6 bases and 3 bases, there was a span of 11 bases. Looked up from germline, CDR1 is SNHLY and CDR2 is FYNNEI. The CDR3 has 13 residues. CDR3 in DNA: TGTGCCAGCAGACTAGTGGTGGAAGAGACCCAGTACTTC. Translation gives CASRLVVEETQYF.

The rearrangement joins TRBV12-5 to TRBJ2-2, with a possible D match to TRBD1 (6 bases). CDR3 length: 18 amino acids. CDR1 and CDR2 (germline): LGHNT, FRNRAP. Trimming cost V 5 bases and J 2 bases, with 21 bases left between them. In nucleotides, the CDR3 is TGTGCTAGTGGTCCCTTGGCTCTCCCGGGACACAACACCGGGGAGCTGTTTTTT. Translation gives CASGPLALPGHNTGELFF. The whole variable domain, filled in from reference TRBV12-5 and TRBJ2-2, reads DARVTQTPRHKVTEMGQEVTMRCQPILGHNTVFWYRQTMMQGLELLAYFRNRAPLDDSGMPKDRFSAEMPDATLATLKIQPSEPRDSAVYFCASGPLALPGHNTGELFFGEGSRLTVL.

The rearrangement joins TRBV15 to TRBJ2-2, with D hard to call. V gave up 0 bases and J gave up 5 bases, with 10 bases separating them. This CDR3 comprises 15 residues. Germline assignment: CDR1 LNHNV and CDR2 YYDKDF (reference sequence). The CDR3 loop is CATSRDHFSTGELFF. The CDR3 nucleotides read TGTGCCACCAGCAGAGATCATTTCAGTACCGGGGAGCTGTTTTTT. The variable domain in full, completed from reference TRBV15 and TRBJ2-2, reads DAMVIQNPRYQVTQFGKPVTLSCSQTLNHNVMYWYQQKSSQAPKLLFHYYDKDFNNEADTPDNFQSRRPNTSFCFLDIRSPGLGDTAMYLCATSRDHFSTGELFFGEGSRLTVL.

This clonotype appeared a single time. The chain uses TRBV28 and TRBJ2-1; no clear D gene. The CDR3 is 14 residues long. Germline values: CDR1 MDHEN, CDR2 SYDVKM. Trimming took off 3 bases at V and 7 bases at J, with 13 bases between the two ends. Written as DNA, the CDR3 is TGTGCCAGCAGTTTGCCCTATCGGGTGAATGAGCAGTTCTTC. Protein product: CASSLPYRVNEQFF.